The 17 T cell receptor beta chains presented below share a single source sample, sequenced in a study of tumor-infiltrating lymphocytes in primary liver carcinoma. Germline DNA was also extracted, and blood RNA was taken from unsorted whole blood. A primer matching the constant region was used to make TCR beta cDNA from approximately 0.55 ug of total RNA. The TCR beta library was amplified through three nested multiplex PCR rounds in a modified ARM-PCR procedure. A C-beta reverse primer was combined with TRBV1-TRBV30 forward primers in the first two PCR rounds, and each round had 10 cycles. TCRdb passed the multiplex PCR reads through MiXCR, listing each CDR3 protein once. The sample yields fewer than 350,000 distinct CDR3 sequences, approximately 60% seen once. Source material: peripheral blood. The receptor source for this set is a man aged 35 to 55 with primary liver carcinoma and hepatitis B virus infection.

Turning to this clonotype: A read error is possible here, since a much larger clone lies one base away. V gene TRBV6-1 combines with J gene TRBJ1-4; D remains ambiguous. CDR1 MNHNS and CDR2 SASEGT come from the germline V gene. This CDR3 spans 15 amino acids. In DNA form, the CDR3 reads TGTGCCAGCAGTGAAGGCGACGCAACTAATGGAAAACTGTTTTTT. Translated, it gives CASSEGDATNGKLFF.

The chain recombines TRBV10-2 with TRBJ2-7; D not certain. Per the germline V gene, CDR1 is WSHSY and CDR2 is SAAADI. V shed 4 bases and J shed 6 bases, with 10 bases lying between them. The length of the CDR3 is 12 residues. The CDR3 DNA follows: TGCGCCAGCAGTGGGCGGCCGGGCGAGCAGTACTTC. Protein product: CASSGRPGEQYF.

This clonotype appeared once. A junction end diverges from the germline sequence, so it may reflect a read error. The J gene is TRBJ2-1, the V gene TRBV11-1; D tentatively fits TRBD1 or TRBD2 (5 bases each). CDR3 length equals 14 residues. The germline V gene encodes CDR1 SGHAT and CDR2 FQDESV (reference sequence). The CDR3 region is CAGSIGSADNELFF. DNA for the CDR3: TGTGCCGGCAGCATAGGCTCAGCGGACAATGAGCTGTTCTTC.

This clonotype occurred a few times. The CDR3 region is CASSLLGEAFF. The CDR3 DNA reads as TGTGCCAGCAGTTTACTGGGTGAAGCTTTCTTT. The gene calls are TRBV28 and TRBJ1-1; D remains unclear. V dropped 2 bases and J dropped 7 bases, with 5 bases sitting between them. This CDR3 is built from 11 residues. The germline CDR1 and CDR2 sequences are MDHEN and SYDVKM.

Comments on this clonotype: A much larger clone differs by one base, so this may be a read error. The V gene is TRBV4-1, the J gene TRBJ2-3, with a possible D match to TRBD1 (6 bases). Germline V gives CDR1 MGHRA, CDR2 YSYEKL. The CDR3 loop spans 16 amino acids. The CDR3 is CANSQVYGGSTDTQYF. CDR3 nucleotide sequence: TGCGCCAACAGCCAAGTCTATGGGGGCAGCACAGATACGCAGTATTTT.

The genes are TRBV5-1 and TRBJ2-2, with D maybe TRBD1 (5 bases). The CDR3 length is 14 residues. The germline gives CDR1 SGHRS, CDR2 YFSETQ. Trimming stripped 2 bases from V and 3 bases from J, with 8 bases between. The CDR3 region is CASSLQVDTGELFF. CDR3 DNA sequence: TGCGCCAGCAGCTTACAGGTCGACACCGGGGAGCTGTTTTTT.

Many counts were recorded for this clonotype. The chain employs TRBV4-1 and TRBJ2-3; 7 nucleotides align to TRBD2. Looked up from germline, CDR1 is MGHRA and CDR2 is YSYEKL. V was clipped by 4 bases and J by 3 bases; unmatched bases: 19. CDR3 length equals 19 residues. CDR3 loop: CASSLLEASGGGGTDTQYF. The CDR3 nucleotides are TGCGCCAGCAGCCTCTTGGAGGCTAGCGGTGGGGGGGGTACAGATACGCAGTATTTT.

To note about this clonotype: A single base separates this from a much larger clone, so it may be a read error. The chain uses TRBV4-1 and TRBJ1-1; no reliable D call. Trimming stripped 3 bases from V and 1 base from J, with 9 bases between. CDR1 and CDR2 from the germline V gene are MGHRA and YSYEKL. CDR3 length: 14 amino acids. CDR3 protein: CASSHPAGNTEAFF. In nucleotides, the CDR3 is TGCGCCAGCAGCCACCCGGCGGGGAACACTGAAGCTTTCTTT.

This clonotype was seen a single time. This clone may be a read error of a much larger clone one base away. A read error is likely, as this CDR3 ends without the conserved phenylalanine or tryptophan. V gene TRBV6-2 or TRBV6-3 combines with J gene TRBJ2-7; D gene uncertain. V was trimmed by 8 bases and J by 4 bases, leaving 15 bases between them. CDR1 MNHEY and CDR2 SVGEGT come from the germline V gene. This CDR3 comprises 13 residues. Written as DNA, the CDR3 is TGTGCCAGCTGGGGAACGTTCGATTACGAGCAGTACTTA. Amino acid sequence: CASWGTFDYEQYL.

About this clonotype: Since no conserved phenylalanine or tryptophan closes the CDR3, a read error is the likely cause. It is unclear where the CDR3 begins or ends on the DNA, so no DNA is shown, and the CDR3 is as TCRdb lists it. The rearrangement uses TRBV11-2 and TRBJ2-3. A total of 13 residues make up the CDR3, ends included. Germline-derived CDR1 and CDR2 are SGHAT and FQNNGV. CDR3 amino acids: CASSVSSVRLMYS.

This clonotype has only a few counts. A read error may produce the germline difference seen at one junction end. The chain couples TRBV29-1 to TRBJ2-2; TRBD1 matches at 8 bases. The CDR3 sequence is 16 residues long. From germline, CDR1 is SQVTM and CDR2 ANQGSEA. CDR3 DNA sequence: TGCATCGTTCCTAGTCCAGGGGGCGCGAACACCGGGGAGCTGTTTTTT. Its translation is CIVPSPGGANTGELFF.

Worth noting for this clonotype: The germline gene is not matched at one end of the junction; a read error may be the cause. V is TRBV29-1 and J is TRBJ1-1, with unresolved D. In germline, CDR1 is SQVTM, CDR2 ANQGSEA. The CDR3 sequence is 15 residues long. CDR3 protein: CGVGPGWGMNTEAFF. In nucleotides, the CDR3 is TGCGGCGTGGGCCCGGGATGGGGAATGAACACTGAAGCTTTCTTC.

The sample holds many counts of this clonotype. The chain couples TRBV4-2 to TRBJ2-1; D possibly corresponds to TRBD2 (6 bases). This CDR3 spans 16 amino acids. Germline V gene data show CDR1 as LGHNA and CDR2 as YNFKEQ. V was trimmed by 1 base and J by 4 bases, leaving 14 bases between them. CDR3 loop: CASSQGPSEIYNEQFF. The CDR3 bases are TGTGCCAGCAGCCAAGGACCTAGCGAGATATACAATGAGCAGTTCTTC.

This clonotype came up once. The J gene is TRBJ1-5, the V gene TRBV6-5; perhaps TRBD1 as D (6 bases). This CDR3 is 18 amino acids long. V dropped 9 bases and J dropped 2 bases, with 26 bases sitting between them. Germline V CDR1 and CDR2: MNHEY, SVGAGI. The CDR3: CARIISGQSRRGNQPQHF. CDR3 nucleotides: TGTGCCAGGATCATCTCCGGACAGTCCCGAAGAGGCAATCAGCCCCAGCATTTT.

The chain joins TRBV12-3 or TRBV12-4 to TRBJ2-3, with TRBD2 matching over 9 bases. V shed 7 bases, J shed 0 bases, and the junction held 11 bases outside the gene matches. The CDR3 is 17 amino acids. CDR3 bases: TGTGCCAGCATCTTTCTAGCGGGAAGCACTAGCACAGATACGCAGTATTTT. This codes for CASIFLAGSTSTDTQYF.

Concerning this clonotype: In this CDR3 the conserved last residue, phenylalanine or tryptophan, is missing, so a read error is likely. The rearrangement links TRBV11-2 to TRBJ2-1; tentatively, D is TRBD1 or TRBD2 (5 bases each). The CDR3 spans 14 residues. CDR1 is SGHAT and CDR2 is FQNNGV in the germline V gene. In nucleotides, the CDR3 is TGTGCCAGCAACTTACAGGTAGCGCAGGGTGAGCAGTTCTTA. Amino acid sequence: CASNLQVAQGEQFL.

This clonotype was seen repeatedly, ten times or more. For the CDR3, the DNA is TGTGCCAGCAGTTACTCGGCTAGCGGGAGGGGTGAGCAGTTCTTC. Amino acid sequence: CASSYSASGRGEQFF. This chain joins TRBV6-6 and TRBJ2-1; 12 bases agree with TRBD2. With 0 bases clipped from V and 9 bases from J, the junction kept 3 bases outside the gene matches. CDR3 size: 15 residues. CDR1 MNHNY and CDR2 SVGAGI come from the germline V gene (reference sequence).